This TCR beta chain was identified during a study of cytomegalovirus exposure and HLA in healthy donors. Only in-frame clones appear in the TCRdb table, and some are missing; sequencing was by immunoSEQ multiplex PCR. Among 100,000 to 150,000 clones, 75% to 90% were seen once, and the ten largest hold around 1.1%. CDR1 and CDR2 (germline): MNHNS, SASEGT. V was cut by 6 bases and J by 4 bases, with 10 bases left in between. CDR3 length: 13 amino acids. The chain recombines TRBV6-1 with TRBJ1-3; D gene ambiguous. This clonotype originated in a young woman in good health and CMV-seronegative. What was sequenced was PBMCs. The CDR3 protein is CASRGSGGNTIYF. The CDR3 DNA sequence: TGTGCCAGCAGGGGGAGCGGCGGAAACACCATATATTTT.